Each of the 21 T cell receptor beta chains below was sequenced from the same sample in a study of blood T cell repertoires in COVID-19. The protocol was immunoSEQ multiplex PCR, while the TCRdb copy is restricted to in-frame clones and leaves out a portion. There are approximately 110,000 clones in the sample; over 80% occur only once, and approximately 0.76% lies in the top ten. The sample comprised peripheral blood. These receptor sequences come from a woman aged 70-85 years with acute or convalescent COVID-19.

The sample holds a few counts of this clone. The sample holds other DNA sequences that translate to the same CDR3. The chain joins TRBV9 to TRBJ1-1, with 7 bases lining up with TRBD1. V was pared by 0 bases and J by 2 bases, with 4 bases of the junction left unmatched. The CDR3 length is 15 residues. CDR1 SGDLS and CDR2 YYNGEE come from the germline V gene. CDR3 DNA: TGTGCCAGCAGCGTAGTACCAGGGGGTAACACTGAAGCTTTCTTT. Its translation is CASSVVPGGNTEAFF.

This clone was seen only once. J is TRBJ2-2 and V is TRBV19; 10 positions agree with TRBD2. Trimming at V came to 8 bases and at J to 7 bases, leaving 10 bases not matched to a gene. Germline loops: CDR1 LNHDA, CDR2 SQIVND (reference sequence). The CDR3 has 15 residues. CDR3 sequence reads: CASFPTSGASGELFF. The CDR3 DNA reads as TGTGCCAGTTTCCCCACTAGCGGGGCGAGCGGGGAGCTGTTTTTT.

V gene TRBV6-5 combines with J gene TRBJ2-1, with TRBD2 matching over 11 bases. There are 15 residues in the CDR3. V lost 6 bases, J lost 5 bases, and 6 bases stayed unmatched. Germline values: CDR1 MNHEY, CDR2 SVGAGI. The CDR3 sequence: CASSLGLAVNNEQFF. The CDR3 region has the DNA TGTGCCAGCAGCCTGGGACTAGCGGTTAACAATGAGCAGTTCTTC.

V and J are TRBV9 and TRBJ2-1; 9 bases are shared with TRBD2. The CDR3 sequence is 17 residues long. V lost 3 bases and J lost 2; bases outside the gene matches: 9. Germline V gene data show CDR1 as SGDLS and CDR2 as YYNGEE. This chain's CDR3 is CASSARPPSGAYNEQFF. The CDR3, as DNA: TGTGCCAGCAGCGCTCGTCCCCCTAGCGGGGCCTACAATGAGCAGTTCTTC.

This clone has only one observation. The chain has TRBV3-1 (or the pseudogene TRBV3-2) and TRBJ1-2; a weak D match, TRBD1 (5 bases). CDR3 size: 15 residues. Germline lookup yields CDR1 LGHDT and CDR2 YNNKEL (reference sequence). V shed 4 bases and J shed 6 bases, with 18 bases lying between them. The CDR3 reads CASSRGVQGGNGYTF. CDR3 in DNA: TGTGCCAGCAGCCGGGGGGTGCAGGGAGGAAATGGCTACACCTTC.

The chain combines TRBV9 with TRBJ1-6, with TRBD1 matching over 8 bases. J was trimmed by 6 bases and V by 4 bases; bases with no gene match: 3. The CDR3 length is 14 residues. Germline loops: CDR1 SGDLS, CDR2 YYNGEE. In DNA form, the CDR3 reads TGTGCCAGCAGCCCGACAGGGGTTAATTCACCCCTCCACTTT. This encodes CASSPTGVNSPLHF.

The J gene is TRBJ1-1, the V gene TRBV3-1 (or the pseudogene TRBV3-2); a weak D match, TRBD1 (5 bases). V was clipped by 1 base and J by 5 bases, with 14 bases between them. Per the germline V gene, CDR1 is LGHDT and CDR2 is YNNKEL (reference sequence). The CDR3 loop spans 15 amino acids. This CDR3 is CASSQGAGGVTEAFF. CDR3 coding DNA: TGTGCCAGCAGCCAAGGTGCCGGGGGGGTGACTGAAGCTTTCTTT.

The chain uses TRBV6-1 and TRBJ1-1; D is unresolved. Between the trimmed V and J ends, which lost 2 bases and 11 bases, there was a span of 9 bases. CDR1 and CDR2 (germline): MNHNS, SASEGT. The CDR3 length is 11 residues. In nucleotides, the CDR3 is TGTGCCAGCAGTGAACGGGTCCGGGCTTTCTTT. This codes for CASSERVRAFF.

The J gene is TRBJ1-1, the V gene TRBV7-6; the D gene is possibly TRBD1 (5 bases). The V end was cut by 1 base, the J end by 5 bases, with 14 bases between. The germline V gene encodes CDR1 SGHVS and CDR2 FNYEAQ. The CDR3 length is 15 residues. In nucleotides, the CDR3 is TGTGCCAGCAGCTTAGGAGGAGGGGCGAGAACTGAAGCTTTCTTT. It yields the protein CASSLGGGARTEAFF. Combining the CDR3 with reference TRBV7-6 and TRBJ1-1 gives the whole variable domain GAGVSQSPRYKVTKRGQDVALRCDPISGHVSLYWYRQALGQGPEFLTYFNYEAQQDKSGLPNDRFSAERPEGSISTLTIQRTEQRDSAMYRCASSLGGGARTEAFFGQGTRLTVV.

The chain uses TRBV19 and TRBJ2-1; 9 bases align to TRBD2. CDR3 length: 15 amino acids. CDR1 and CDR2 from the germline V gene are LNHDA and SQIVND (reference sequence). With V trimmed by 4 bases and J by 2 bases, 3 bases remained unmatched. The CDR3 sequence: CASSNSGGPYNEQFF. The CDR3 DNA reads as TGTGCCAGTAGTAATAGCGGGGGACCCTACAATGAGCAGTTCTTC.

The table lists this clone with a few counts. This rearrangement joins TRBV9 to TRBJ2-3; tentative D call: TRBD1 (12 bases). There are 20 residues in the CDR3. Germline lookup yields CDR1 SGDLS and CDR2 YYNGEE. Trimming removed 8 bases from V and 2 bases from J, with 33 bases in between. CDR3 residues: CARPPGQGALAGGHTDTQYF. In DNA, the CDR3 is TGTGCCAGACCGCCGGGACAGGGGGCTCTAGCGGGAGGTCACACAGATACGCAGTATTTT.

The rearrangement joins TRBV4-1 to TRBJ1-1, with 7 bases matching TRBD1. CDR3 length: 13 amino acids. J lost 6 bases, V lost 0 bases, and 1 base had no gene match. Germline V gene lookup returns CDR1 MGHRA and CDR2 YSYEKL. This CDR3 is CASSQDRGAEAFF. CDR3 coding DNA: TGCGCCAGCAGCCAAGACAGGGGGGCTGAAGCTTTCTTT.

CDR3 DNA: TGTGCCAGCAGCATGACAGACGGAAACACCATATATTTT. Amino acid sequence: CASSMTDGNTIYF. V and J are TRBV9 and TRBJ1-3; possible D gene TRBD1, 5 bases. Germline CDR1 and CDR2: SGDLS and YYNGEE. V was shortened by 4 bases and J by 4 bases, with 9 bases between the two germline ends. CDR3 length: 13 amino acids.

This chain uses TRBV5-1 with TRBJ1-2, with a tentative D call TRBD1 (5 bases). Trimming left V 0 bases short and J 3 bases short, with 18 bases between. The germline CDR1 and CDR2 sequences are SGHRS and YFSETQ. The CDR3 is 17 amino acids. The CDR3 sequence: CASSLARAAGSDYGYTF. In nucleotides, the CDR3 is TGCGCCAGCAGCTTGGCCAGGGCGGCAGGGTCGGACTATGGCTACACCTTC.

The chain recombines TRBV10-2 with TRBJ2-7; TRBD1 matches at 9 bases. The CDR3 is 14 amino acids. The germline V gene has CDR1 WSHSY and CDR2 SAAADI. The J segment lost 2 bases and the V segment lost 5 bases, leaving 4 bases of the junction unmatched. Here the CDR3 reads CASSFWTGAYEQYF. The DNA for the CDR3 is TGCGCCAGCAGTTTTTGGACAGGGGCCTACGAGCAGTACTTC.

The rearrangement uses TRBV19 and TRBJ2-5, with a tentative D call TRBD2 (6 bases). Trimming stripped 3 bases from V and 2 bases from J, with 7 bases between. Germline CDR1 reads LNHDA; CDR2 reads SQIVND (reference sequence). The CDR3 is made up of 13 amino acids. The CDR3 spells CASSMLAQETQYF. CDR3 coding DNA: TGTGCCAGTAGTATGCTAGCGCAAGAGACCCAGTACTTC.

This clone has just one count. This chain links TRBV6-1 with TRBJ1-6; D unclear. Trimming removed 0 bases from V and 9 bases from J, with 12 bases in between. CDR1 MNHNS and CDR2 SASEGT come from the germline V gene. The CDR3 spans 15 residues. In DNA, the CDR3 is TGTGCCAGCAGTGAAGCCCCTCGTAGTCGTTCACCCCTCCACTTT. Protein: CASSEAPRSRSPLHF.

This clone showed up just once. This chain uses TRBV5-1 with TRBJ2-2, with 13 bases aligning to TRBD2. The CDR3 is 16 residues long. Per the germline V gene, CDR1 is SGHRS and CDR2 is YFSETQ. V lost 4 bases to trimming and J lost 5 bases; unmatched junction nucleotides: 5. CDR3 in amino acids: CASSPGLAGDTGELFF. The CDR3, as DNA: TGCGCCAGCAGCCCCGGACTAGCGGGGGATACCGGGGAGCTGTTTTTT.

This chain links TRBV5-1 with TRBJ1-6; TRBD1 is a possible D gene (6 bases). Germline V gives CDR1 SGHRS, CDR2 YFSETQ. Trimming cost V 4 bases and J 0 bases, with 14 bases left between them. The CDR3 loop spans 17 amino acids. The CDR3 nucleotides read TGCGCCAGCAGCAAGAGGACAGCTAGCTCCTATAATTCACCCCTCCACTTT. It specifies CASSKRTASSYNSPLHF.

V usage is TRBV7-9 and J usage is TRBJ2-3; possibly TRBD1 for D (8 bases). This CDR3 region has 18 residues. The V gene lost 5 bases and the J gene lost 0 bases, with 21 bases spanning the gap. The V gene's germline CDR1 is SEHNR and CDR2 FQNEAQ (reference sequence). The CDR3 protein is CASSATRTGTTSTDTQYF. The CDR3 nucleotides read TGTGCCAGCAGCGCAACCCGGACAGGGACTACTAGCACAGATACGCAGTATTTT. Full variable domain (missing parts from reference TRBV7-9 and TRBJ2-3): DTGVSQNPRHKITKRGQNVTFRCDPISEHNRLYWYRQTLGQGPEFLTYFQNEAQLEKSRLLSDRFSAERPKGSFSTLEIQRTEQGDSAMYLCASSATRTGTTSTDTQYFGPGTRLTVL.

The CDR3 loop is CASRAGTGPLEVGYTF. Written as DNA, the CDR3 is TGTGCCAGCAGGGCCGGGACAGGGCCCTTGGAAGTAGGCTACACCTTC. V and J are TRBV5-4 and TRBJ1-2; 9 bases map to TRBD1. The CDR3 has 16 residues. CDR1 SGHNT and CDR2 YYREEE come from the germline V gene (reference sequence). Trimming removed 5 bases from V and 8 bases from J; junction bases left unmatched: 16.